This T cell receptor (beta chain) comes out of a study of T cell repertoires in cytomegalovirus infection. Across the study: Well-studied HLA-B-restricted CMV epitopes were used in the study alongside recently identified HLA-C-restricted ones. Both a matching HLA type and CMV infection were indicated by public TCR beta signatures. General observations from the study: Summed frequency of public TCR beta families distinguished CMV carriers with the relevant HLA.

A word on this clonotype: As yet, its antigen is unknown.

TCRdb used MiXCR to reprocess the reads, holding one entry per CDR3 protein. The sample records a few hundred thousand distinct CDR3 sequences, around 25% being singletons. Germline CDR1 is LNHDA and CDR2 is SQIVND (reference sequence). The V end was cut by 3 bases, the J end by 5 bases, with 7 bases between. This CDR3 spans 13 amino acids. The source material was cultured PBMCs, sampled from culture after CMV antigen stimulation. V and J are TRBV19 and TRBJ2-2; D is uncertain. The TCR comes from a human donor in good health (CMV status not recorded). Some clones in this sample may be carry-over from other donors' samples. The CDR3 sequence: CASSIGGTGELFF. CDR3 coding DNA: TGTGCCAGTAGTATCGGCGGTACCGGGGAGCTGTTTTTT. The entire variable domain, with the rest obtained from reference TRBV19 and TRBJ2-2, is as follows: DGGITQSPKYLFRKEGQNVTLSCEQNLNHDAMYWYRQDPGQGLRLIYYSQIVNDFQKGDIAEGYSVSREKKESFPLTVTSAQKNPTAFYLCASSIGGTGELFFGEGSRLTVL.